This T cell receptor (beta chain) appears in the sequencing data of a study of cytomegalovirus exposure and HLA in healthy donors. The ends lost 4 bases at V and 0 bases at J; junction bases unmatched: 4. This CDR3 comprises 15 residues. The germline V gene encodes CDR1 SEHNR and CDR2 FQNEAQ (reference sequence). 60 Vbeta and 13 Jbeta primers were used in PCR. Assay: immunoSEQ multiplex PCR; the TCRdb copy retains only in-frame clones and omits some. This sample carries 57,000 or so clones, about 70% of them seen once, and the ten largest clones take 19%. The sample comprised PBMCs. The rearrangement links TRBV7-9 to TRBJ1-2; 8 bases agree with TRBD1. The clonotype originates from a woman aged 60-75 years in good health and CMV-seropositive. CDR3 in DNA: TGTGCCAGCAGCTCCCCGGGACAGGCTAACTATGGCTACACCTTC. It is translated as CASSSPGQANYGYTF.